Each of the 31 T cell receptor beta chains below was sequenced from the same sample in a study of blood T cell repertoires in COVID-19. This table comes from immunoSEQ multiplex PCR, and its TCRdb copy is limited to in-frame clones, with some not included. The repertoire consists of under 200,000 clones, with roughly 84% occurring once and the leading ten covering approximately 2.4%. Input material: peripheral blood. The receptors shown here come from a human donor with acute or convalescent COVID-19. The donor label of this sample is uncertain.

The chain joins TRBV9 to TRBJ2-2; D ambiguous. The CDR3 length is 11 residues. The V end lost 4 bases, the J end lost 8 bases, and 6 bases lay between the germline ends. Germline CDR1 and CDR2: SGDLS and YYNGEE. The CDR3 coding sequence is TGTGCCAGCAGCCCCGTGGGGGAGCTGTTTTTT. Protein: CASSPVGELFF. Together with reference TRBV9 and TRBJ2-2, the CDR3 gives the full variable domain: DSGVTQTPKHLITATGQRVTLRCSPRSGDLSVYWYQQSLDQGLQFLIQYYNGEERAKGNILERFSAQQFPDLHSELNLSSLELGDSALYFCASSPVGELFFGEGSRLTVL.

The rearrangement uses TRBV7-7 and TRBJ2-1, with D possibly matching TRBD1 (5 bases). The germline V and J ends were trimmed by 4 bases and 5 bases, with 9 bases remaining between them. The CDR3 length is 13 residues. The germline CDR1 and CDR2 sequences are SSHAT and FNYEAQ (reference sequence). This CDR3 is CASSSLQDNEQFF. Written as DNA, the CDR3 is TGTGCCAGCAGCTCTTTACAGGACAATGAGCAGTTCTTC.

The V call is TRBV19, the J call TRBJ2-5; 8 bases match TRBD2. The CDR3 covers 14 residues. With V trimmed by 3 bases and J by 3 bases, 3 bases remained unmatched. Looked up from germline, CDR1 is LNHDA and CDR2 is SQIVND (reference sequence). The CDR3 reads CASSMKGLEETQYF. The CDR3 DNA reads as TGTGCCAGTAGTATGAAGGGACTAGAAGAGACCCAGTACTTC.

On this clone itself: This sample also contains other DNA sequences that code for the same CDR3. V is TRBV29-1 and J is TRBJ1-1; 7 bases match TRBD1. Trimming at V came to 4 bases and at J to 1 base, leaving 3 bases not matched to a gene. The length of the CDR3 is 13 residues. Germline values: CDR1 SQVTM, CDR2 ANQGSEA. The CDR3 DNA reads as TGCAGCGTTGTTAGGGGGCCGAACACTGAAGCTTTCTTT. Its translation is CSVVRGPNTEAFF.

The chain has TRBV28 and TRBJ1-5; D is perhaps TRBD1 (5 bases). The CDR3 covers 13 residues. The germline V gene has CDR1 MDHEN and CDR2 SYDVKM. V was pared by 5 bases and J by 6 bases, with 11 bases between. Written as DNA, the CDR3 is TGTGCCAGCAGTCATGACAGTAGTCAGCCCCAGCATTTT. Translating gives CASSHDSSQPQHF. Drawing the rest from reference TRBV28 and TRBJ1-5, the complete variable domain is DVKVTQSSRYLVKRTGEKVFLECVQDMDHENMFWYRQDPGLGLRLIYFSYDVKMKEKGDIPEGYSVSREKKERFSLILESASTNQTSMYLCASSHDSSQPQHFGDGTRLSIL.

The J gene is TRBJ2-5, the V gene TRBV30; 7 bases are shared with TRBD2. With 3 bases clipped from V and 3 bases from J, the junction kept 13 bases outside the gene matches. Germline assignment: CDR1 GTSNPN and CDR2 SVGIG (reference sequence). The CDR3 spans 16 residues. The CDR3 DNA follows: TGTGCCTGGAGCGAGGGGAGCGGGATTCGGGAAGAGACCCAGTACTTC. Amino acids: CAWSEGSGIREETQYF.

This chain uses TRBV12-5 with TRBJ2-3; no definite D call. V lost 2 bases, J lost 2 bases, and 8 bases lay in between. Germline assignment: CDR1 LGHNT and CDR2 FRNRAP. The CDR3 has 14 residues. The CDR3 nucleotides are TGTGCTAGTGGTTTGCGTGGCACCACAGATACGCAGTATTTT. Residues: CASGLRGTTDTQYF.

This rearrangement joins TRBV5-1 to TRBJ1-1; D is possibly TRBD1 (6 bases). Germline values: CDR1 SGHRS, CDR2 YFSETQ. Deletions cut 1 base from V and 1 base from J, with 17 bases between. The CDR3 runs to 17 residues. In nucleotides, the CDR3 is TGCGCCAGCAGCTTGACAGGGCCCTACGGGCGGAACACTGAAGCTTTCTTT. Translating it yields CASSLTGPYGRNTEAFF.

The J gene is TRBJ1-3, the V gene TRBV9, with D perhaps TRBD1 (6 bases). V was clipped by 3 bases and J by 0 bases, with 13 bases between them. The CDR3 is made up of 16 amino acids. Germline CDR1 reads SGDLS; CDR2 reads YYNGEE. The CDR3 spells CASSASQGISGNTIYF. CDR3 in DNA: TGTGCCAGCAGCGCATCCCAGGGGATCTCTGGAAACACCATATATTTT. The full variable domain, completed using reference TRBV9 and TRBJ1-3, is DSGVTQTPKHLITATGQRVTLRCSPRSGDLSVYWYQQSLDQGLQFLIQYYNGEERAKGNILERFSAQQFPDLHSELNLSSLELGDSALYFCASSASQGISGNTIYFGEGSWLTVV.

This clone was detected only a few times. The chain carries TRBV7-2 and TRBJ2-2; 7 bases are shared with TRBD1. The CDR3 contains 14 residues. Germline-derived CDR1 and CDR2 are SGHTA and FQGNSA. V was clipped by 2 bases and J by 4 bases; unmatched bases: 1. Here the CDR3 DNA reads TGTGCCAGCAGCTTAAGACAGGGCACCGGGGAGCTGTTTTTT. It translates to CASSLRQGTGELFF.

The chain combines TRBV30 with TRBJ2-7; 10 positions agree with TRBD2. Germline assignment: CDR1 GTSNPN and CDR2 SVGIG (reference sequence). There are 14 residues in the CDR3. V shed 3 bases and J 7 bases; nucleotides not matched to a gene: 9. This CDR3 reads CAWRAQLAGFEQYF. The CDR3 DNA reads TGTGCCTGGAGGGCCCAACTAGCGGGGTTTGAGCAGTACTTC.

CDR3 DNA sequence: TGTGCCAGCAGCTTCGAGATCGGTTTAAACTATGGCTACACCTTC. It is translated as CASSFEIGLNYGYTF. The gene calls are TRBV5-8 and TRBJ1-2; no clear D gene. The V gene lost 2 bases and the J gene lost 2 bases, with 13 bases spanning the gap. The CDR3 totals 15 residues. Germline CDR1 reads SGHTS; CDR2 reads YDEGEE.

V and J are TRBV7-3 and TRBJ2-7, with TRBD1 matching 9 bases. The J segment lost 4 bases and the V segment lost 5 bases, leaving 6 bases of the junction unmatched. Germline V lookup: CDR1 SGHTA, CDR2 FQGTGA. The CDR3 is 14 amino acids. CDR3 sequence reads: CASSPQTGGYEQYF. The CDR3 nucleotides are TGTGCCAGCAGCCCCCAGACAGGGGGGTACGAGCAGTACTTC. Supplemented by reference TRBV7-3 and TRBJ2-7, the full variable domain reads GAGVSQTPSNKVTEKGKYVELRCDPISGHTALYWYRQSLGQGPEFLIYFQGTGAADDSGLPNDRFFAVRPEGSVSTLKIQRTERGDSAVYLCASSPQTGGYEQYFGPGTRLTVT.

Only one count was recorded for this clone. V gene TRBV5-1 combines with J gene TRBJ2-7; TRBD1 matches at 9 bases. The V segment lost 4 bases and the J segment 2 bases; nucleotides outside the gene matches: 10. The CDR3 has 16 amino acids. Germline CDR1 and CDR2: SGHRS and YFSETQ. This CDR3 reads CASSAGDRDFPYEQYF. CDR3 in DNA: TGCGCCAGCAGCGCGGGGGACAGGGACTTTCCCTACGAGCAGTACTTC.

The V and J genes are TRBV19 and TRBJ2-1, with TRBD2 matching 11 bases. V shed 1 base, J shed 0 bases, and the junction held 14 bases outside the gene matches. The CDR3 spans 21 residues. CDR1 is LNHDA and CDR2 is SQIVND in the germline V gene (reference sequence). CDR3 amino acids: CASSIVQAGTSGPSSYNEQFF. The CDR3 region has the DNA TGTGCCAGTAGTATAGTCCAGGCCGGGACTAGCGGTCCTAGCTCCTACAATGAGCAGTTCTTC.

The chain joins TRBV7-9 to TRBJ2-5, with a possible D match to TRBD1 (7 bases). Between the trimmed V and J ends, which lost 5 bases and 4 bases, there was a span of 23 bases. Germline loops: CDR1 SEHNR, CDR2 FQNEAQ (reference sequence). The CDR3 sequence is 17 residues long. CDR3 residues: CASSPRQQGGVGETQYF. For the CDR3, the DNA is TGTGCCAGCAGCCCCAGACAGCAGGGGGGCGTGGGAGAGACCCAGTACTTC.

This clone came up once. Written as DNA, the CDR3 is TGTGCCAGCAGCCAAGGGACAGGGTCCCCGGATACGCAGTATTTT. Translation: CASSQGTGSPDTQYF. The rearrangement uses TRBV3-1 (or the pseudogene TRBV3-2) and TRBJ2-3; the match to TRBD1 covers 8 bases. The ends lost 1 base at V and 6 bases at J; junction bases unmatched: 6. Germline assignment: CDR1 LGHDT and CDR2 YNNKEL (reference sequence). The CDR3 spans 15 residues.

V gene TRBV27 combines with J gene TRBJ1-1; 8 bases map to TRBD1. The trim removed 5 bases at V and 4 bases at J, leaving 12 bases unmatched. Germline CDR1 is MNHEY and CDR2 is SMNVEV (reference sequence). This CDR3 contains 16 residues. CDR3 in amino acids: CASSLYRQGRLTEAFF. The DNA for the CDR3 is TGTGCCAGCAGTCTTTACCGACAGGGGCGACTCACTGAAGCTTTCTTT.

In nucleotides, the CDR3 is TGTGCCAGCAGCTTAGGGTACAGGGCCGAGCAGTACTTC. Translated: CASSLGYRAEQYF. This sequence joins TRBV11-3 and TRBJ2-7; tentative D call: TRBD1 (6 bases). Germline assignment: CDR1 SGHNT and CDR2 YENEEA. Trimming shortened V by 1 base and J by 6 bases, and 10 bases separated the two germline ends. This CDR3 has 13 amino acids.

V usage is TRBV6-4 and J usage is TRBJ1-6; D remains ambiguous. V was pared by 4 bases and J by 6 bases, with 10 bases between. The CDR3 has 14 residues. Per germline, CDR1 MRHNA and CDR2 SNTAGT. This CDR3 is CASSADSTNSPLHF. The CDR3, as DNA: TGTGCCAGCAGTGCGGACTCCACTAATTCACCCCTCCACTTT.

This chain connects TRBV19 to TRBJ1-6; 8 nucleotides agree with TRBD1. The CDR3 runs to 18 residues. With 3 bases clipped from V and 9 bases from J, the junction kept 16 bases outside the gene matches. CDR1 LNHDA and CDR2 SQIVND come from the germline V gene (reference sequence). The CDR3 is CASSMALPDRAVSSPLHF. CDR3 bases: TGTGCCAGTAGTATGGCCCTCCCGGACAGGGCGGTCAGTTCACCCCTCCACTTT.

The gene calls are TRBV5-1 and TRBJ2-3, with TRBD2 matching 11 bases. Trimming removed 0 bases from V and 0 bases from J; junction bases left unmatched: 6. The CDR3 covers 18 residues. Germline V gene sequence: CDR1 SGHRS, CDR2 YFSETQ. The CDR3 region has the DNA TGCGCCAGCAGCTTGGCGGGGCTAGCGGGGGGTAGCACAGATACGCAGTATTTT. It translates to CASSLAGLAGGSTDTQYF.

The rearrangement uses TRBV29-1 and TRBJ1-4; possible D gene TRBD1, 5 bases. The germline V gene has CDR1 SQVTM and CDR2 ANQGSEA. V was clipped by 7 bases and J by 7 bases, with 16 bases between them. CDR3 length: 13 residues. The CDR3 is CSGLHQGGEKLFF. The CDR3 nucleotides are TGCAGCGGGCTTCATCAGGGAGGTGAAAAACTGTTTTTT.

On this clone itself: The sample holds other DNA sequences that translate to the same CDR3. The chain employs TRBV30 and TRBJ1-1; D is possibly TRBD1 (5 bases). This CDR3 contains 13 residues. Germline-derived CDR1 and CDR2 are GTSNPN and SVGIG (reference sequence). The germline V and J ends were trimmed by 0 bases and 5 bases, with 10 bases remaining between them. The CDR3 here is CAWSVRGGTEAFF. In nucleotides, the CDR3 is TGTGCCTGGAGTGTACGGGGGGGAACTGAAGCTTTCTTT.

This chain joins TRBV2 and TRBJ1-5; TRBD1 aligns across 9 bases. J gave up 2 bases and V 6 bases, and 5 bases lay outside the gene matches. Germline CDR1 and CDR2: SNHLY and FYNNEI. The CDR3 is made up of 15 amino acids. The CDR3 loop reads CASRLGQGGNQPQHF. As DNA, the CDR3 is TGTGCCAGCAGGTTGGGACAGGGCGGCAATCAGCCCCAGCATTTT.

The J gene is TRBJ2-7, the V gene TRBV5-4; 11 nucleotides line up with TRBD2. Germline trimming cut 0 bases from V and 0 bases from J; bases unmatched to any gene: 8. Germline CDR1 reads SGHNT; CDR2 reads YYREEE (reference sequence). The CDR3 totals 18 residues. DNA of the CDR3: TGTGCCAGCAGCTTGGGGCTAGCGGGGGGCCTAACCTCCTACGAGCAGTACTTC. As protein: CASSLGLAGGLTSYEQYF.

V and J are TRBV5-1 and TRBJ1-3; 7 positions agree with TRBD1. This CDR3 comprises 16 residues. V was clipped by 0 bases and J by 0 bases; unmatched bases: 3. The germline CDR1 and CDR2 sequences are SGHRS and YFSETQ. The CDR3 is CASSLGGDSSGNTIYF. The CDR3 region has the DNA TGCGCCAGCAGCTTGGGAGGGGACAGCTCTGGAAACACCATATATTTT.

This clone showed up just once. The gene calls are TRBV19 and TRBJ2-3; TRBD2 matches 10 bases. The trim removed 4 bases at V and 0 bases at J, leaving 1 base unmatched. This CDR3 has 15 amino acids. The germline gives CDR1 LNHDA, CDR2 SQIVND (reference sequence). The CDR3 region is CASSTGLASTDTQYF. Written as DNA, the CDR3 is TGTGCCAGTAGTACGGGACTAGCGAGCACAGATACGCAGTATTTT.

V is TRBV10-3 and J is TRBJ2-5, with 9 bases matching TRBD2. The germline V gene has CDR1 ENHRY and CDR2 SYGVKD. CDR3 length: 13 residues. The V gene end was trimmed by 11 bases and the J gene end by 3 bases; junction bases not matched to a gene: 7. CDR3 protein: CAARTSAEETQYF. CDR3 sequence (DNA): TGTGCCGCCCGGACTAGCGCCGAAGAGACCCAGTACTTC.

This chain joins TRBV7-3 and TRBJ1-1; 9 nucleotides agree with TRBD1. Looked up from germline, CDR1 is SGHTA and CDR2 is FQGTGA. Trimming removed 5 bases from V and 8 bases from J; junction bases left unmatched: 12. The length of the CDR3 is 15 residues. CDR3 protein: CASSPQGAGGSEAFF. In DNA, the CDR3 is TGTGCCAGCAGCCCACAGGGGGCAGGAGGTTCGGAAGCTTTCTTT.

The chain carries TRBV3-1 (or the pseudogene TRBV3-2) and TRBJ1-5, with D perhaps TRBD1 (5 bases). There are 16 residues in the CDR3. Trimming stripped 4 bases from V and 1 base from J, with 14 bases between. The germline gives CDR1 LGHDT, CDR2 YNNKEL (reference sequence). The CDR3 sequence: CASSLGVGGSNQPQHF. Written as DNA, the CDR3 is TGTGCCAGCAGCCTCGGGGTCGGGGGGAGCAATCAGCCCCAGCATTTT.